Presented here are 7 T cell receptor beta chains from one specimen sequenced in a study of T cell repertoires in cytomegalovirus infection. TCRdb reprocessed the reads via MiXCR and lists one record per CDR3 protein. The sample contains roughly 500,000 distinct CDR3 sequences, roughly a third of which appear only once. Their antigens remain unidentified. Sequencing was performed on cultured PBMCs, taken from culture after CMV antigen stimulation. The receptors were sampled from a human donor in good health (CMV status not recorded). Some clones in this sample may be carry-over from other donors' samples.

The chain links TRBV5-5 to TRBJ2-5; D not resolved. The CDR3 covers 15 residues. Trimming removed 5 bases at V and 5 bases at J, with 19 bases between. Looked up from germline, CDR1 is SGHKS and CDR2 is YYEKEE (reference sequence). Here the CDR3 reads CASRVTFGIRETQYF. For the CDR3, the DNA is TGTGCCAGCAGAGTGACGTTTGGGATCCGTGAGACCCAGTACTTC.

The V call is TRBV20-1, the J call TRBJ2-5, with 12 bases aligning to TRBD1. The junction had 5 bases not matched to a gene; V was cut back by 1 base and J by 5 bases. The CDR3 has 15 amino acids. From germline, CDR1 is DFQATT and CDR2 SNEGSKA (reference sequence). CDR3 coding DNA: TGCAGTGCTAGAGCGGGACAGGGGGCTGGGGAGACCCAGTACTTC. Amino acids: CSARAGQGAGETQYF.

The chain combines TRBV11-2 with TRBJ2-6; 12 positions agree with TRBD2. Per the germline V gene, CDR1 is SGHAT and CDR2 is FQNNGV. The V segment lost 2 bases and the J segment 14 bases; nucleotides outside the gene matches: 10. CDR3 length: 16 residues. CDR3 protein: CASSLPRLAGEDILTF. The DNA for the CDR3 is TGTGCCAGCAGCTTACCTCGACTAGCGGGAGAAGACATCCTGACTTTC.

This clonotype was seen at least ten times. This chain links TRBV7-2 with TRBJ1-5; D may be TRBD1 (6 bases). CDR3 size: 15 residues. Germline CDR1 SGHTA, CDR2 FQGNSA. The V and J ends lost 3 bases and 6 bases respectively, with 15 bases between them. CDR3 sequence (DNA): TGTGCCAGCAGCTTCTCGGGGGCAGAACTTCAGCCCCAGCATTTT. Its protein product is CASSFSGAELQPQHF.

The rearrangement joins TRBV10-3 to TRBJ2-7; 10 bases are shared with TRBD1. This CDR3 is built from 14 residues. Losses at the gene ends were 10 bases for V and 3 bases for J; bases not matched to a gene: 9. CDR1 is ENHRY, CDR2 SYGVKD, per germline. The CDR3 nucleotides are TGTGCCACTCCGGGACAGGGGAATGGCTACGAGCAGTACGTC. This gives the protein CATPGQGNGYEQYV.

This clonotype was counted between two and nine times. The chain links TRBV27 to TRBJ2-2; D might be TRBD2 (6 bases). CDR3 length: 16 amino acids. Between the trimmed V and J ends, which lost 4 bases and 1 base, there was a span of 13 bases. Germline CDR1 MNHEY, CDR2 SMNVEV (reference sequence). Written as DNA, the CDR3 is TGTGCCAGCAGTTCCTGGGGTAGCGGGAACACCGGGGAGCTGTTTTTT. Protein: CASSSWGSGNTGELFF.

The CDR3 reads CASSNSLRQGANPNTGELFF. CDR3 DNA: TGTGCCAGCAGCAATAGTCTGAGACAGGGGGCAAACCCGAACACCGGGGAGCTGTTTTTT. This chain connects TRBV7-6 to TRBJ2-2, with 10 bases fitting TRBD1. The CDR3 runs to 20 residues. V dropped 5 bases and J dropped 0; count of bases not matched to a gene: 15. Germline V CDR1 and CDR2: SGHVS, FNYEAQ.